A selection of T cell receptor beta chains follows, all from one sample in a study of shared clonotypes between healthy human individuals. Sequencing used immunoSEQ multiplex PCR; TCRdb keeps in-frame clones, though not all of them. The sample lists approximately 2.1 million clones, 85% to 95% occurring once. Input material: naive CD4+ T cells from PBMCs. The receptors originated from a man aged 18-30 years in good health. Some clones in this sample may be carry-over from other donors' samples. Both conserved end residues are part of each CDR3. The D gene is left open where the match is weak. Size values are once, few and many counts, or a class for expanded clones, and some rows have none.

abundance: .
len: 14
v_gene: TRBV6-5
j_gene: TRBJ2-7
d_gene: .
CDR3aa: CASSYSDYSYEQYF
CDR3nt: TGTGCCAGCAGTTACTCTGACTACTCTTACGAGCAGTACTTC

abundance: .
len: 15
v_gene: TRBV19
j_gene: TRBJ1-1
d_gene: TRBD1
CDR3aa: CASSTTGGVNTEAFF
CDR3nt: TGTGCCAGTAGTACGACAGGGGGGGTGAACACTGAAGCTTTCTTT

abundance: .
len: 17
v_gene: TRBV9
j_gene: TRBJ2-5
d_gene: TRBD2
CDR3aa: CASSPSGRAWYQETQYF
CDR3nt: TGTGCCAGCAGCCCTAGCGGGAGGGCGTGGTACCAAGAGACCCAGTACTTC

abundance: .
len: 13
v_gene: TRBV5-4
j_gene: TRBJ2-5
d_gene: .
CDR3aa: CASSLYGEETQYF
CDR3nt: TGTGCCAGCAGCTTGTATGGGGAGGAGACCCAGTACTTC

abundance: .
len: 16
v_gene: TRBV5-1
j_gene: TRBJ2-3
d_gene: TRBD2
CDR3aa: CASSSEREGRTDTQYF
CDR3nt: TGCGCCAGCAGCTCGGAGCGGGAGGGTAGGACAGATACGCAGTATTTT

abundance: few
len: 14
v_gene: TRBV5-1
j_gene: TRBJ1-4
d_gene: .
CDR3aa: CASSLGQLNEKLFF
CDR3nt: TGCGCCAGCAGCTTGGGACAGCTTAATGAAAAACTGTTTTTT

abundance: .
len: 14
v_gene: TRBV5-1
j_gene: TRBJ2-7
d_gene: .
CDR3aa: CASSLLVPAGEQYF
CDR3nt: TGCGCCAGCAGCTTGCTAGTTCCGGCTGGCGAGCAGTACTTC

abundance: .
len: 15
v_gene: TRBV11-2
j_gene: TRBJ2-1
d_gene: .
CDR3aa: CASSLDPGSYNEQFF
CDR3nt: TGTGCCAGCAGCTTAGACCCGGGCTCCTACAATGAGCAGTTCTTC

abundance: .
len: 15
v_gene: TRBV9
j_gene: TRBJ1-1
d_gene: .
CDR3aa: CASSPRGEGSTEAFF
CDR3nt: TGTGCCAGCAGCCCCAGGGGTGAGGGAAGCACTGAAGCTTTCTTT

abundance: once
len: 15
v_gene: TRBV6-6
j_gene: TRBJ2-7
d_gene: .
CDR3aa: CASSYQAISSYEQYF
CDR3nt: TGTGCCAGCAGTTACCAGGCAATTAGCTCCTACGAGCAGTACTTC

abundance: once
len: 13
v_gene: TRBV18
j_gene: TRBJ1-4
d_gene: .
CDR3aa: CATVRALNEKLFF
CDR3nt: TGTGCCACCGTGAGAGCCTTGAATGAAAAACTGTTTTTT

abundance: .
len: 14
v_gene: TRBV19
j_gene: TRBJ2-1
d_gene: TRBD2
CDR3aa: CASSSGRENNEQFF
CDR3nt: TGTGCCAGTTCTAGCGGGAGGGAAAACAATGAGCAGTTCTTC

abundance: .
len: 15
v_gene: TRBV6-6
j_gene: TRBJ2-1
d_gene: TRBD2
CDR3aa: CASTAAGGPYNEQFF
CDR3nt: TGTGCCAGCACCGCGGCGGGGGGCCCCTACAATGAGCAGTTCTTC

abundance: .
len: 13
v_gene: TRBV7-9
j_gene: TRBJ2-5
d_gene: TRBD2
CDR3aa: CASSPGGVETQYF
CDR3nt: TGTGCCAGCAGCCCGGGGGGGGTTGAGACCCAGTACTTC

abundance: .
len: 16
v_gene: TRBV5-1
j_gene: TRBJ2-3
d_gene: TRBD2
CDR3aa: CASSLAIAGSTDTQYF
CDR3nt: TGCGCCAGCAGCTTGGCTATAGCGGGGTCCACAGATACGCAGTATTTT

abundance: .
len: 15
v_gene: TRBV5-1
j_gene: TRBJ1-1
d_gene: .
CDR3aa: CASSSVTGPNTEAFF
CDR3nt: TGCGCCAGCAGCTCCGTCACAGGGCCGAACACTGAAGCTTTCTTT

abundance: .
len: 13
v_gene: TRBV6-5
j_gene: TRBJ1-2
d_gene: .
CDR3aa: CASSYGVNYGYTF
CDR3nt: TGTGCCAGCAGTTACGGGGTAAACTATGGCTACACCTTC

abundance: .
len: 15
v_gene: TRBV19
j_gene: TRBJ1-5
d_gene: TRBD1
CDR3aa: CASSTGTGDNQPQHF
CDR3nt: TGTGCCAGCAGTACCGGGACAGGGGACAATCAGCCCCAGCATTTT

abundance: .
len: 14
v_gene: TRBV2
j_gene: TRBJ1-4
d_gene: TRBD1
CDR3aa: CASGEDRGLEKLFF
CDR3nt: TGTGCCAGCGGTGAGGACAGGGGGCTGGAAAAACTGTTTTTT

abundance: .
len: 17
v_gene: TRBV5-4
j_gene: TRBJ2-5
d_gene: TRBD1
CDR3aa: CASSIGQGRDSGETQYF
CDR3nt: TGTGCCAGCAGCATAGGACAGGGGAGGGATTCCGGGGAGACCCAGTACTTC

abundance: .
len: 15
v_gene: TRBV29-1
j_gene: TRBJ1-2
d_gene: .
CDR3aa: CSVVRAGVLDYGYTF
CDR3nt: TGCAGCGTTGTGCGGGCAGGGGTTTTGGACTATGGCTACACCTTC

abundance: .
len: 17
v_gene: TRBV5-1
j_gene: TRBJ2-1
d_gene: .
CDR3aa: CASSLGTSRSSYNEQFF
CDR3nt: TGCGCCAGCAGCCTAGGGACTTCCCGTAGCTCCTACAATGAGCAGTTCTTC

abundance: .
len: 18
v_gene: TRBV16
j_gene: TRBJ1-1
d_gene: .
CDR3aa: CASSPPSGDIGEKTEAFF
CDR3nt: TGTGCCAGCAGCCCGCCCTCGGGGGACATAGGGGAGAAAACTGAAGCTTTCTTT

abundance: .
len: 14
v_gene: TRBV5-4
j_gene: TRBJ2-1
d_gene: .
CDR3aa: CASSSQGGDNEQFF
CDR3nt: TGTGCCAGCAGCTCCCAGGGGGGGGACAATGAGCAGTTCTTC

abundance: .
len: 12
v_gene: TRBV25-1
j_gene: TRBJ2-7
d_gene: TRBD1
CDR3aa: CASTSTGQEQYF
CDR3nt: TGTGCCAGCACTTCGACAGGGCAGGAGCAGTACTTC

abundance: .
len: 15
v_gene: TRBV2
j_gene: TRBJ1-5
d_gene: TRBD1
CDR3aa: CASTPTGGGNQPQHF
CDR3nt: TGTGCCAGCACGCCGACAGGGGGCGGGAATCAGCCCCAGCATTTT

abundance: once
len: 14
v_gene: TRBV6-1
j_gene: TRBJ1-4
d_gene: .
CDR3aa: CASSWGATNEKLFF
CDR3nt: TGTGCCAGCAGCTGGGGGGCAACTAATGAAAAACTGTTTTTT

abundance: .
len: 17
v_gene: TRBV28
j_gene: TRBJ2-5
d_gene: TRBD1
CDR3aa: CASSSHPGQQGKETQYF
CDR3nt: TGTGCCAGCAGTTCCCACCCGGGACAGCAAGGCAAGGAGACCCAGTACTTC

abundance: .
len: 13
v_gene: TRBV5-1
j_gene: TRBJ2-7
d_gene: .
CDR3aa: CASSLEGLPIKYF
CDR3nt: TGCGCCAGCAGCTTGGAGGGTCTGCCTATAAAGTACTTC

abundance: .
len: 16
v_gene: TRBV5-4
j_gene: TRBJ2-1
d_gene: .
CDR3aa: CASSSTTTAPYNEQFF
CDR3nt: TGTGCCAGCAGCTCTACGACTACGGCTCCCTACAATGAGCAGTTCTTC

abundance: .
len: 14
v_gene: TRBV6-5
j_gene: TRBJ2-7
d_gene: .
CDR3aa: CASSVQGGGYEQYF
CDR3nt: TGTGCCAGCAGTGTACAGGGTGGGGGGTACGAGCAGTACTTC

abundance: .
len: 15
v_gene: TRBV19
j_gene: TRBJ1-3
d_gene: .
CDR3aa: CASRRPLTSGNTIYF
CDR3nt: TGTGCCAGTAGGAGGCCGCTTACCTCTGGAAACACCATATATTTT

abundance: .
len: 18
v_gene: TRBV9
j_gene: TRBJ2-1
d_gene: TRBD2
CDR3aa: CASSVGWRASGAYNEQFF
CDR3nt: TGTGCCAGCAGCGTAGGGTGGAGGGCTAGCGGAGCCTACAATGAGCAGTTCTTC

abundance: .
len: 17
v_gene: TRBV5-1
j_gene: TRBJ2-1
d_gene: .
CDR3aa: CASSQPVGFQIHNEQFF
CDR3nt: TGCGCCAGCAGCCAACCAGTTGGGTTTCAAATACACAATGAGCAGTTCTTC

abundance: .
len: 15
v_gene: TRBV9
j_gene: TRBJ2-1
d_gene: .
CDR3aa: CASSVSGLPYNEQFF
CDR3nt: TGTGCCAGCAGCGTGAGCGGGCTGCCCTACAATGAGCAGTTCTTC

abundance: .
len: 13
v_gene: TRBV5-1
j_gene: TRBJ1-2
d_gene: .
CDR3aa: CASSLPPNYGYTF
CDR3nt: TGCGCCAGCAGCTTGCCACCTAACTATGGCTACACCTTC

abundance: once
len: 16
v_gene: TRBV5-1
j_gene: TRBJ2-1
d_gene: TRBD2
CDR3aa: CASSLMTSGRVNEQFF
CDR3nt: TGCGCCAGCAGCTTGATGACTAGCGGGAGGGTCAATGAGCAGTTCTTC

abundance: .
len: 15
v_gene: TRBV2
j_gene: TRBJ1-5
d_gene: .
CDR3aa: CASNQEGDSNQPQHF
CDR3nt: TGTGCCAGCAATCAGGAGGGCGATAGCAATCAGCCCCAGCATTTT

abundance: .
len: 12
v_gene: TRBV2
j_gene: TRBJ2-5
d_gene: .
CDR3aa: CASIYSLETQYF
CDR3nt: TGTGCCAGCATTTATAGCTTGGAGACCCAGTACTTC

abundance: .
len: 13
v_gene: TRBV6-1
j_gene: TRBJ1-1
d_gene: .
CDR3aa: CASSSRGATEAFF
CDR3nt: TGTGCCAGCAGTTCCCGGGGGGCCACTGAAGCTTTCTTT

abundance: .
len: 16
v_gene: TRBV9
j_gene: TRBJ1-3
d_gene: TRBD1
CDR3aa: CASSLGGTGGGNTIYF
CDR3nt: TGTGCCAGCAGCTTGGGCGGGACAGGGGGTGGAAACACCATATATTTT

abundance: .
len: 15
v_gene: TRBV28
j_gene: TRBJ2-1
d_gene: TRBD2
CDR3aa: CASSQTSGAYNEQFF
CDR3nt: TGTGCCAGCAGTCAGACTAGCGGAGCTTACAATGAGCAGTTCTTC

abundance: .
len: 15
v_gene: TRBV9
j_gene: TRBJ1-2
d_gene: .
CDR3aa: CASSVEPEYFNGYTF
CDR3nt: TGTGCCAGCAGCGTAGAGCCGGAATATTTTAATGGCTACACCTTC

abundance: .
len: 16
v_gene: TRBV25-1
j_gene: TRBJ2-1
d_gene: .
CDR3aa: CASSGLGGGSYNEQFF
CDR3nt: TGTGCCAGCAGTGGTCTCGGGGGAGGCTCCTACAATGAGCAGTTCTTC

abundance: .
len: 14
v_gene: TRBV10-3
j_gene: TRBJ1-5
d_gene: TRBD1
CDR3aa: CAISEEAGGQPQHF
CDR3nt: TGTGCCATCAGTGAGGAGGCAGGGGGTCAGCCCCAGCATTTT

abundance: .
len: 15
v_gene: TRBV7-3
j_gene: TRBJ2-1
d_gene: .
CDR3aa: CASSFRSGSYNEQFF
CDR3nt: TGTGCCAGCAGCTTTCGATCGGGGTCCTACAATGAGCAGTTCTTC

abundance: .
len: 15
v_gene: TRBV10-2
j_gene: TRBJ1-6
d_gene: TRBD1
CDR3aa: CASSRARQGDSPLHF
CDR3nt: TGCGCCAGCAGTCGCGCCCGACAGGGTGATTCACCCCTCCACTTT

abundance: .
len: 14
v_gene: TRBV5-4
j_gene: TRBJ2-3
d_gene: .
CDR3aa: CATSSPRDTDTQYF
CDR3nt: TGTGCCACCTCCTCCCCGCGTGACACAGATACGCAGTATTTT

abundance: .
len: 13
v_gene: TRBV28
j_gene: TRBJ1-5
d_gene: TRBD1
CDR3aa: CASYLQGGQPQHF
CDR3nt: TGTGCCAGCTACCTCCAGGGGGGACAGCCCCAGCATTTT

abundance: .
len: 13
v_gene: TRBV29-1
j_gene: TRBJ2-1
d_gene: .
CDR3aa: CSVESPGDNEQFF
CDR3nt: TGCAGCGTTGAATCCCCCGGGGACAATGAGCAGTTCTTC

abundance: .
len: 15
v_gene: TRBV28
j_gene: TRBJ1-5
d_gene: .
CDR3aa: CASTLWTRRGWPQHF
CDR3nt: TGTGCCAGCACCTTATGGACGAGACGGGGGTGGCCCCAGCATTTT

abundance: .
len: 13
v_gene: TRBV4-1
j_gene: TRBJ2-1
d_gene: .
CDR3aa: CASSQGQGREQFF
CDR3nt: TGCGCCAGCAGCCAAGGGCAGGGACGTGAGCAGTTCTTC

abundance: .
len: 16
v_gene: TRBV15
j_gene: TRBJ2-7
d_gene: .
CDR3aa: CATSRPGAAGSYEQYF
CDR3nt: TGTGCCACCAGCAGGCCAGGGGCCGCGGGCTCCTACGAGCAGTACTTC

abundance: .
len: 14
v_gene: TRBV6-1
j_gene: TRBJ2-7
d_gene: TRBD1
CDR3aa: CASSEGTGPYEQYF
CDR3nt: TGTGCCAGCAGTGAAGGGACAGGTCCCTACGAGCAGTACTTC

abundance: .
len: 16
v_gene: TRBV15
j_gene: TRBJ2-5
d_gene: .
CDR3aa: CATSRDESTSPETQYF
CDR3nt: TGTGCCACCAGCAGAGATGAGTCCACCTCCCCGGAGACCCAGTACTTC

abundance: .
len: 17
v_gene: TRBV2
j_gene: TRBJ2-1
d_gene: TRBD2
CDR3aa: CASSDLTSGRVDNEQFF
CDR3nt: TGTGCCAGCAGTGACCTAACTAGCGGGAGGGTGGACAATGAGCAGTTCTTC